The 21 T cell receptor beta chains reported below all come from one sample, sequenced in a study of blood T cell repertoires in COVID-19. Repertoires were generated with immunoSEQ multiplex PCR, while TCRdb's copy carries only in-frame clones and drops some. The sample has some 64,000 clones; about 88% are singletons. The sample consisted of peripheral blood. Source of these receptors: a man between 65 and 80 years old with acute or convalescent COVID-19.

A few counts support this clone. V and J are TRBV5-4 and TRBJ2-5, with 7 bases aligning to TRBD1. The CDR3 is 15 residues long. J was trimmed by 4 bases and V by 2 bases; bases with no gene match: 8. Germline CDR1 is SGHNT and CDR2 is YYREEE (reference sequence). The CDR3 reads CASSFTSGQLETQYF. CDR3 bases: TGTGCCAGCAGCTTTACCTCGGGACAGTTAGAGACCCAGTACTTC.

With respect to this clone: The same CDR3 can be traced to other DNA sequences in this sample. V and J are TRBV7-8 and TRBJ1-3; D might be TRBD1 (5 bases). V gave up 9 bases and J gave up 0 bases, with 21 bases separating them. This CDR3 is built from 17 residues. Looked up from germline, CDR1 is SGHVS and CDR2 is FQNEAQ. The CDR3 is CASSYFTWGPSGNTIYF. DNA for the CDR3: TGTGCCAGTAGTTACTTCACGTGGGGCCCCTCTGGAAACACCATATATTTT. Variable domain in full (rest from reference TRBV7-8 and TRBJ1-3): GAGVSQSPRYKVAKRGQDVALRCDPISGHVSLFWYQQALGQGPEFLTYFQNEAQLDKSGLPSDRFFAERPEGSVSTLKIQRTQQEDSAVYLCASSYFTWGPSGNTIYFGEGSWLTVV.

This clone occurred a few times. The chain has TRBV7-9 and TRBJ2-2; 12 nucleotides match TRBD1. The CDR3 length is 14 residues. Germline V gene lookup returns CDR1 SEHNR and CDR2 FQNEAQ (reference sequence). With V trimmed by 8 bases and J by 6 bases, 4 bases remained unmatched. CDR3 protein: CASWGTGGPGELFF. The CDR3 region has the DNA TGTGCCAGCTGGGGGACAGGGGGCCCCGGGGAGCTGTTTTTT.

The chain has TRBV15 and TRBJ1-4; D remains ambiguous. The CDR3 runs to 15 residues. V lost 0 bases and J 0 bases, leaving 5 bases between the germline ends. The germline gives CDR1 LNHNV, CDR2 YYDKDF (reference sequence). The DNA for the CDR3 is TGTGCCACCAGCAGAGAACAGACAACTAATGAAAAACTGTTTTTT. Encoded protein: CATSREQTTNEKLFF. Supplemented by reference TRBV15 and TRBJ1-4, the full variable domain reads DAMVIQNPRYQVTQFGKPVTLSCSQTLNHNVMYWYQQKSSQAPKLLFHYYDKDFNNEADTPDNFQSRRPNTSFCFLDIRSPGLGDTAMYLCATSREQTTNEKLFFGSGTQLSVL.

This clone was recorded only once. This chain uses TRBV7-9 with TRBJ2-2, with 8 bases aligning to TRBD2. The junction had 12 bases not matched to a gene; V was cut back by 5 bases and J by 4 bases. This CDR3 region has 17 residues. Germline CDR1 reads SEHNR; CDR2 reads FQNEAQ (reference sequence). CDR3 in amino acids: CASSPRTGTRGTGELFF. For the CDR3, the DNA is TGTGCCAGCAGCCCCAGAACCGGGACTAGGGGCACCGGGGAGCTGTTTTTT. Full variable domain (missing parts from reference TRBV7-9 and TRBJ2-2): DTGVSQNPRHKITKRGQNVTFRCDPISEHNRLYWYRQTLGQGPEFLTYFQNEAQLEKSRLLSDRFSAERPKGSFSTLEIQRTEQGDSAMYLCASSPRTGTRGTGELFFGEGSRLTVL.

In DNA, the CDR3 is TGTGCCAGCAGCTTAGCGGGGGCCCAAGAGACCCAGTACTTC. Amino acids: CASSLAGAQETQYF. The chain recombines TRBV7-2 with TRBJ2-5; perhaps TRBD1 as D (6 bases). The germline V gene has CDR1 SGHTA and CDR2 FQGNSA. The CDR3 runs 14 residues. V lost 0 bases and J 1 base, leaving 6 bases between the germline ends.

The chain is built from TRBV15 and TRBJ2-3; 9 nucleotides line up with TRBD2. The CDR3 sequence is 18 residues long. The J segment lost 2 bases and the V segment lost 1 base, leaving 10 bases of the junction unmatched. The germline V gene has CDR1 LNHNV and CDR2 YYDKDF (reference sequence). CDR3 in DNA: TGTGCCACCAGCAGAGTCGGAGGGAGCGGGGGGCCCACAGATACGCAGTATTTT. Its translation is CATSRVGGSGGPTDTQYF.

The chain uses TRBV24-1 and TRBJ2-2; 10 nucleotides align to TRBD1. The CDR3 sequence is 16 residues long. Losses at the gene ends were 7 bases for V and 6 bases for J; bases not matched to a gene: 10. The V gene's germline CDR1 is KGHDR and CDR2 SFDVKD. The DNA for the CDR3 is TGTGCCACCAGCGACCTAAGACAGGGGGCGGCCGGGGAGCTGTTTTTT. Protein product: CATSDLRQGAAGELFF.

CDR3 sequence reads: CASSLYGGRAGPQHF. The CDR3 coding sequence is TGTGCCAGCAGCTTGTACGGGGGGCGAGCAGGGCCCCAGCATTTT. This chain joins TRBV5-8 and TRBJ1-5, with D maybe TRBD1 (6 bases). V was clipped by 1 base and J by 9 bases, with 17 bases between them. The germline V gene has CDR1 SGHTS and CDR2 YDEGEE. The CDR3 loop spans 15 amino acids.

V and J are TRBV19 and TRBJ2-5; D perhaps matches TRBD1 (6 bases). V was cut by 4 bases and J by 1 base, with 10 bases left in between. CDR1 is LNHDA, CDR2 SQIVND, per germline (reference sequence). This CDR3 is built from 14 residues. The chain's CDR3 is CASSNSRGQETQYF. The CDR3 nucleotides read TGTGCCAGTAGTAACAGCAGGGGCCAAGAGACCCAGTACTTC.

V and J are TRBV2 and TRBJ1-3; 8 nucleotides align to TRBD1. Germline-derived CDR1 and CDR2 are SNHLY and FYNNEI. This CDR3 is 15 amino acids long. Unmatched junction bases numbered 1, after V lost 1 base and J lost 2 bases. For the CDR3, the DNA is TGTGCCAGCAGTGAAGTACAGGGGGCTGGAAACACCATATATTTT. Translated: CASSEVQGAGNTIYF.

This clone was seen a single time. V gene TRBV11-3 combines with J gene TRBJ2-5, with TRBD2 as a possible D gene (6 bases). CDR3 length: 13 amino acids. From germline, CDR1 is SGHNT and CDR2 YENEEA. Between the trimmed V and J ends, which lost 1 base and 5 bases, there was a span of 8 bases. The DNA of the CDR3 is TGTGCCAGCAGCTTAGGTGGAGGGGAGACCCAGTACTTC. It specifies CASSLGGGETQYF.

This clone was observed a few times. The rearrangement joins TRBV7-2 to TRBJ2-3; 8 bases map to TRBD2. With V trimmed by 3 bases and J by 5 bases, 10 bases remained unmatched. Looked up from germline, CDR1 is SGHTA and CDR2 is FQGNSA. The CDR3 totals 16 residues. The CDR3: CASSFLSGGRGDTQYF. DNA of the CDR3: TGTGCCAGCAGCTTTCTGTCGGGGGGGCGCGGAGATACGCAGTATTTT.

The chain combines TRBV2 with TRBJ1-1; D is undetermined. Trimming pared 5 bases from V and 2 bases from J, leaving 12 bases between. The CDR3 is made up of 14 amino acids. Germline V gene lookup returns CDR1 SNHLY and CDR2 FYNNEI. CDR3: CASSLQTINTEAFF. The CDR3 nucleotides are TGTGCCAGCAGTTTACAAACGATTAACACTGAAGCTTTCTTT.

This clone was picked up one time. The rearrangement joins TRBV5-4 to TRBJ1-2; D is possibly TRBD1 (6 bases). Trimming shortened V by 4 bases and J by 1 base, and 11 bases separated the two germline ends. Germline V gives CDR1 SGHNT, CDR2 YYREEE (reference sequence). The CDR3 spans 14 residues. CDR3 amino acids: CASSQGRGNYGYTF. The CDR3 nucleotides read TGTGCCAGCAGCCAGGGGAGAGGTAACTATGGCTACACCTTC.

Only one count was recorded for this clone. The V call is TRBV15, the J call TRBJ1-4; D call uncertain. Germline V gene sequence: CDR1 LNHNV, CDR2 YYDKDF (reference sequence). Trimming removed 0 bases from V and 6 bases from J, with 5 bases in between. This CDR3 contains 13 residues. This chain's CDR3 is CATSRDPYEKLFF. The DNA of the CDR3 is TGTGCCACCAGCAGAGATCCGTATGAAAAACTGTTTTTT.

The chain combines TRBV6-6 with TRBJ2-2, with D perhaps TRBD2 (5 bases). CDR3 length: 15 amino acids. CDR1 MNHNY and CDR2 SVGAGI come from the germline V gene (reference sequence). Trimming took 8 bases from V and 0 from J, leaving 13 bases between them. The chain's CDR3 is CASRSGLSNTGELFF. DNA of the CDR3: TGTGCCAGCCGATCAGGACTTTCGAACACCGGGGAGCTGTTTTTT.

In its sample, this clone was seen once. This chain uses TRBV5-1 with TRBJ2-7; D is perhaps TRBD2 (6 bases). The V gene lost 4 bases and the J gene lost 3 bases, with 11 bases spanning the gap. Germline CDR1 and CDR2: SGHRS and YFSETQ. This CDR3 is 13 amino acids long. CDR3: CASSPDGSYEQYF. CDR3 coding DNA: TGCGCCAGCAGCCCGGACGGGAGCTACGAGCAGTACTTC.

V is TRBV6-6 and J is TRBJ1-5, with 7 positions matching TRBD1. Losses at the gene ends were 5 bases for V and 0 bases for J; bases not matched to a gene: 7. Germline CDR1 is MNHNY and CDR2 is SVGAGI (reference sequence). This CDR3 is 16 amino acids long. In DNA, the CDR3 is TGTGCCAGCAGTCTGACAGGGACCTATAGCAATCAGCCCCAGCATTTT. The encoded protein is CASSLTGTYSNQPQHF.

The chain employs TRBV19 and TRBJ2-1; 7 nucleotides line up with TRBD1. CDR3 length equals 12 residues. V was pared by 5 bases and J by 7 bases, with 2 bases of the junction left unmatched. Germline loops: CDR1 LNHDA, CDR2 SQIVND (reference sequence). The chain's CDR3 is CASSARGNEQFF. Here the CDR3 DNA reads TGTGCCAGTAGTGCCAGGGGGAATGAGCAGTTCTTC.

V usage is TRBV9 and J usage is TRBJ1-6, with D hard to call. The germline V gene has CDR1 SGDLS and CDR2 YYNGEE. The CDR3 consists of 14 residues. Trimming cost V 3 bases and J 8 bases, with 12 bases left between them. Written as DNA, the CDR3 is TGTGCCAGCAGCGCCGGGGTCACGGATTCACCCCTCCACTTT. Amino acids: CASSAGVTDSPLHF.